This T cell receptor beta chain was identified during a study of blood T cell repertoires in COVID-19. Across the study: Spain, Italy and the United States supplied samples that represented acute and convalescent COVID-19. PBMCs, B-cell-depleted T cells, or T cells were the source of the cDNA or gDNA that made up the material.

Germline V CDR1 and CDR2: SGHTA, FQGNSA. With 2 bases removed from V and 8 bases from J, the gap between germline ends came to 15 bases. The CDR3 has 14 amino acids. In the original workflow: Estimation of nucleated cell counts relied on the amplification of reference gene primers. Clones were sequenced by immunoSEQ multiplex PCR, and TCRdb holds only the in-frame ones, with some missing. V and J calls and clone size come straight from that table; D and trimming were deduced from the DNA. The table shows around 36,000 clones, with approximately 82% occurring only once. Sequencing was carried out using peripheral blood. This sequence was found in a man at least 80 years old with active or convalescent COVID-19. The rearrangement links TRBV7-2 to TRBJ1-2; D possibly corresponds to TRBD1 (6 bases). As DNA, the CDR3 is TGTGCCAGCAGCTTAATGGTGGACAGCCGAGGCTACACCTTC. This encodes CASSLMVDSRGYTF.